This TCR beta chain came from a study of blood T cell repertoires in COVID-19. Overall study context: Samples of COVID-19 (acute and convalescent) were obtained from the United States, Italy and Spain. T cells, B-cell-depleted T cells, or PBMCs provided the cDNA or gDNA that served as material.

Authors' analysis steps: Amplifying reference gene primers gave estimates of nucleated cell counts. Only in-frame clones appear in the TCRdb table, and some are missing; sequencing was by immunoSEQ multiplex PCR. That table supplies the V and J calls and clone size; D and trimming were determined from the DNA. The table has 150,000 to 200,000 clones, around 80% seen once; the top ten hold 6.9%. The CDR3 has 14 amino acids. V dropped 6 bases and J dropped 3; count of bases not matched to a gene: 7. Germline V gene lookup returns CDR1 MNHEY and CDR2 SVGAGI. Sequencing was performed on peripheral blood. The origin of this receptor is a man between 60 and 70 years old with acute or convalescent COVID-19. This chain links TRBV6-5 with TRBJ1-1, with 7 bases identical to TRBD1. The CDR3 DNA reads as TGTGCCAGCAGGAAGGGGGCCCGGGACACTGAAGCTTTCTTT. Its protein product is CASRKGARDTEAFF.